The 11 T cell receptor beta chains reported below all come from one sample, sequenced in a study of cytomegalovirus exposure and HLA in healthy donors. PCR employed 60 Vbeta and 13 Jbeta primers. Repertoires were generated with immunoSEQ multiplex PCR, while TCRdb's copy carries only in-frame clones and drops some. The sample includes 200,000 to 250,000 clones, 70% to 80% seen only once; the top ten take roughly 2.5%. Sequencing was done on a sample of PBMCs. Receptors originate from a woman aged 55 to 70 in good health and CMV-seropositive.

This clone was seen a handful of times. CDR3: CASSAMDSSNQPQHF. The DNA of the CDR3 is TGTGCCAGCAGTGCAATGGACAGTAGCAATCAGCCCCAGCATTTT. The gene calls are TRBV6-5 and TRBJ1-5, with D possibly being TRBD1 (6 bases). V dropped 5 bases and J dropped 0 bases, with 11 bases sitting between them. The CDR3 totals 15 residues. From germline, CDR1 is MNHEY and CDR2 SVGAGI.

This chain uses TRBV2 with TRBJ2-7; 10 nucleotides match TRBD2. CDR3 length: 15 amino acids. Losses at the gene ends were 4 bases for V and 9 bases for J; bases not matched to a gene: 12. Germline CDR1 reads SNHLY; CDR2 reads FYNNEI. The CDR3 DNA is TGTGCCAGCAGTGCCCCGGCTAGCGGGGGCCAGGGGCAGTACTTC. This codes for CASSAPASGGQGQYF.

The rearrangement links TRBV6-5 to TRBJ2-7; 8 bases line up with TRBD1. The CDR3 has 16 residues. V shed 4 bases and J 2 bases; nucleotides not matched to a gene: 10. Germline values: CDR1 MNHEY, CDR2 SVGAGI. CDR3 region: CASSSSRDRLTYEQYF. The CDR3 DNA reads TGTGCCAGCAGTTCAAGCCGGGACAGGCTAACCTACGAGCAGTACTTC.

The rearrangement joins TRBV20-1 to TRBJ2-2; D is undetermined. The CDR3 is 11 residues long. The germline gives CDR1 DFQATT, CDR2 SNEGSKA (reference sequence). Here the CDR3 reads CSVLRYEELFF. The CDR3 DNA follows: TGCAGCGTGCTACGGTACGAGGAGCTGTTTTTT.

About this clone itself: Other DNA sequences in the sample encode the same CDR3. V and J are TRBV19 and TRBJ1-1; a weak D match, TRBD1 (5 bases). V was cut by 3 bases and J by 3 bases, with 8 bases left in between. Looked up from germline, CDR1 is LNHDA and CDR2 is SQIVND (reference sequence). The CDR3 loop spans 13 amino acids. As DNA, the CDR3 is TGTGCCAGTAGTATTCAGGGCGACACTGAAGCTTTCTTT. It is translated as CASSIQGDTEAFF.

This clone was recorded a few times. This rearrangement joins TRBV7-2 to TRBJ1-4, with TRBD1 identical over 7 bases. V gave up 5 bases and J gave up 5 bases; unmatched junction bases: 5. The CDR3 is 14 residues long. Germline V CDR1 and CDR2: SGHTA, FQGNSA. The CDR3 spells CASSPGQANEKLFF. Here the CDR3 DNA reads TGTGCCAGCAGCCCCGGACAGGCCAATGAAAAACTGTTTTTT. Filled out from reference TRBV7-2 and TRBJ1-4, the complete variable domain reads GAGVSQSPSNKVTEKGKDVELRCDPISGHTALYWYRQSLGQGLEFLIYFQGNSAPDKSGLPSDRFSAERTGGSVSTLTIQRTQQEDSAVYLCASSPGQANEKLFFGSGTQLSVL.

This chain joins TRBV28 and TRBJ1-6; D call uncertain. CDR1 is MDHEN and CDR2 is SYDVKM in the germline V gene. V lost 2 bases to trimming and J lost 4 bases, with 6 bases between them. The CDR3 extends over 14 amino acids. In nucleotides, the CDR3 is TGTGCCAGCAGTTTAGGCAGTTATAATTCACCCCTCCACTTT. Translated: CASSLGSYNSPLHF.

The chain combines TRBV2 with TRBJ1-1; TRBD1 agrees at 7 bases. V was pared by 7 bases and J by 1 base, with 3 bases of the junction left unmatched. Looked up from germline, CDR1 is SNHLY and CDR2 is FYNNEI. This CDR3 is 13 amino acids long. CDR3 protein: CASNRDRNTEAFF. In nucleotides, the CDR3 is TGTGCCAGCAACCGGGACAGGAACACTGAAGCTTTCTTT. Full variable domain (remainder filled in from reference TRBV2 and TRBJ1-1): EPEVTQTPSHQVTQMGQEVILRCVPISNHLYFYWYRQILGQKVEFLVSFYNNEISEKSEIFDDQFSVERPDGSNFTLKIRSTKLEDSAMYFCASNRDRNTEAFFGQGTRLTVV.

The count of this clone is one. This sequence joins TRBV9 and TRBJ1-1; 10 bases are a match to TRBD1. Germline lookup yields CDR1 SGDLS and CDR2 YYNGEE. Unmatched junction bases numbered 4, after V lost 7 bases and J lost 1 base. This CDR3 comprises 14 residues. This CDR3 reads CASGRTGGNTEAFF. For the CDR3, the DNA is TGTGCCAGCGGGAGGACAGGGGGGAACACTGAAGCTTTCTTT.

V usage is TRBV5-4 and J usage is TRBJ2-7; possibly TRBD1 for D (6 bases). Looked up from germline, CDR1 is SGHNT and CDR2 is YYREEE (reference sequence). The CDR3 totals 13 residues. V shed 5 bases and J shed 5 bases, with 14 bases lying between them. This CDR3 reads CASRSTGQNEQYF. CDR3 sequence (DNA): TGTGCCAGCAGGTCTACAGGACAGAACGAGCAGTACTTC.

The V and J genes are TRBV5-1 and TRBJ2-1; 7 bases are shared with TRBD1. The CDR3 consists of 16 residues. Per the germline V gene, CDR1 is SGHRS and CDR2 is YFSETQ. V trimming: 3 bases; J trimming: 2 bases; junction bases outside the gene matches: 8. The CDR3 sequence: CASSSSPGQTYNEQFF. CDR3 in DNA: TGCGCCAGCAGCTCCTCCCCGGGACAGACCTACAATGAGCAGTTCTTC.